This entry lists 8 T cell receptor beta chains sequenced from one sample in a study of T-cell reconstitution after alpha-beta-depleted transplantation in children. Unique molecular identifiers were incorporated into the prepared TCRbeta library. MiXCR, run by TCRdb on the PCR reads, gives a single entry per CDR3 protein. The sample holds almost 500,000 distinct CDR3 sequences, more than 9% seen once. This sample comprised PBMCs, obtained before TCRalphabeta/CD19-depleted stem cell transplant. These TCRs come from a child aged 2-15 years with inherited bone marrow failure, due to receive a stem cell transplant.

There are many counts of this clonotype. This rearrangement joins TRBV27 to TRBJ2-7; the D gene is possibly TRBD1 (5 bases). Germline assignment: CDR1 MNHEY and CDR2 SMNVEV (reference sequence). The CDR3 covers 14 residues. Trimming removed 4 bases at V and 6 bases at J, with 16 bases between. The CDR3 here is CASSYSQGSIEQYF. CDR3 nucleotide sequence: TGTGCCAGCAGTTATTCCCAGGGAAGCATCGAGCAGTACTTC.

Ten or more counts support this clonotype. The chain employs TRBV7-9 and TRBJ2-1; 11 bases map to TRBD2. Germline V CDR1 and CDR2: SEHNR, FQNEAQ (reference sequence). The CDR3 loop spans 17 amino acids. After removal of 5 bases from V and 0 bases from J, the junction contained 6 bases not matched to a gene. CDR3 in amino acids: CASSRVAGGGSYNEQFF. The DNA for the CDR3 is TGTGCCAGCAGCCGAGTAGCGGGAGGGGGCTCCTACAATGAGCAGTTCTTC.

This clonotype showed up many times. The chain uses TRBV5-1 and TRBJ2-3, with 7 nucleotides matching TRBD2. The J segment lost 6 bases and the V segment lost 4 bases, leaving 11 bases of the junction unmatched. This CDR3 has 15 amino acids. Germline V gene sequence: CDR1 SGHRS, CDR2 YFSETQ. CDR3 amino acids: CASSPGLAAGDTQYF. Here the CDR3 DNA reads TGCGCCAGCAGCCCTGGGCTAGCGGCGGGGGATACGCAGTATTTT.

This clonotype was picked up many times. The chain uses TRBV27 and TRBJ2-7; D remains unclear. This CDR3 comprises 14 residues. Trimming removed 6 bases from V and 0 bases from J, with 12 bases in between. CDR1 and CDR2 (germline): MNHEY, SMNVEV (reference sequence). CDR3 residues: CASRLSGDSYEQYF. Here the CDR3 DNA reads TGTGCCAGCAGACTAAGTGGGGACTCCTACGAGCAGTACTTC.

This clonotype was seen repeatedly, ten times or more. DNA of the CDR3: TGCGCCAGCAGCCAAGAGGCCGGGAACCCCTACAATGAGCAGTTCTTC. This gives the protein CASSQEAGNPYNEQFF. The genes are TRBV4-3 and TRBJ2-1; TRBD2 might be the D (5 bases). This CDR3 is 16 amino acids long. Germline V gene data show CDR1 as LGHNA and CDR2 as YSLEER. Trimming left V 0 bases short and J 2 bases short, with 11 bases between.

This clonotype was found a few times. V is TRBV5-6 and J is TRBJ2-1; 7 bases are a match to TRBD2. Germline CDR1 is SGHDT and CDR2 is YYEEEE. The J segment lost 9 bases and the V segment lost 0 bases, leaving 12 bases of the junction unmatched. The CDR3 sequence is 16 residues long. CDR3 nucleotides: TGTGCCAGCAGCTTGGGGCGGGAGTTCCCATTCGGTGAGCAGTTCTTC. It specifies CASSLGREFPFGEQFF.

This clonotype was seen many times. The V and J genes are TRBV15 and TRBJ2-1; 8 bases are a match to TRBD2. The CDR3 length is 16 residues. The junction had 13 bases not matched to a gene; V was cut back by 5 bases and J by 7 bases. The V gene's germline CDR1 is LNHNV and CDR2 YYDKDF (reference sequence). CDR3 nucleotide sequence: TGTGCCACCAGCGAAGTATTACGGGAGGGCCCTAATGAGCAGTTCTTC. Its protein product is CATSEVLREGPNEQFF.

The gene calls are TRBV20-1 and TRBJ1-4; 10 bases are a match to TRBD1. CDR3 length: 14 residues. CDR1 and CDR2 from the germline V gene are DFQATT and SNEGSKA (reference sequence). The V gene end was trimmed by 3 bases and the J gene end by 8 bases; junction bases not matched to a gene: 6. The CDR3 here is CSASRQGAWEKLFF. The CDR3 DNA reads TGCAGTGCTAGTCGACAGGGGGCTTGGGAAAAACTGTTTTTT.